Listed below are T cell receptor beta chains from one sample, sequenced in a study of blood T cells in healthy people across ages. MiXCR was run by TCRdb on the 5' RACE reads, yielding one entry per CDR3 protein. This sample has some 1.5 million distinct CDR3 sequences; roughly 27% occur once, and the top ten carry less than 9.5%. Sequencing was carried out using blood. These receptors were obtained from a woman aged 25 to 39 in good health. The CDR3 runs from the conserved cysteine through the conserved F or W. A D gene is named only where the DNA matches it firmly. Expanded clones are given a class, and other clones once, few, many or no size at all.

>-|-|TRBV10-3|12|TRBJ2-1
TGTGCCAGCTCTGCTGGAGGCGATGAGCAGTTCTTC
CASSAGGDEQFF
>many|-|TRBV5-6|15|TRBJ1-5
TGTGCCAGCAGCTTGGGAATTGGAAGCAATCAGCCCCAGCATTTT
CASSLGIGSNQPQHF
>few|-|TRBV5-1|15|TRBJ2-7
TGCGCCAGCAGCTTAGTACTCCCCTTCTCCTACGAGCAGTACTTC
CASSLVLPFSYEQYF
>many|-|TRBV6-1|13|TRBJ2-3
TGTGCCAGCGGACGGGTCGGCACAGATACGCAGTATTTT
CASGRVGTDTQYF
>-|TRBD2|TRBV24-1|16|TRBJ2-3
TGTGCCGCCAGTGAGGATACCGGGACTACATCAGATACGCAGTATTTT
CAASEDTGTTSDTQYF
>-|TRBD1|TRBV20-1|15|TRBJ1-2
TGCAGTGCTAGAGACACAGGGGGCTTTGACTATGGCTACACCTTC
CSARDTGGFDYGYTF
>-|-|TRBV6-4|14|TRBJ2-2
TGTGCCAGCGGGGCAAGCGCGAACACCGGGGAGCTGTTTTTT
CASGASANTGELFF
>few|-|TRBV19|13|TRBJ2-7
TGTGCCACAGCTTCTGGGCTGTTCTACGAGCAGTACTTC
CATASGLFYEQYF
>few|-|TRBV18|14|TRBJ2-3
TGTGCCAGCTCAGACGGATGGAGCACAGATACGCAGTATTTT
CASSDGWSTDTQYF
>few|TRBD1|TRBV27|17|TRBJ2-1
TGTGCCAGCAGTTTAGCCCGGGACAGGGTGGCCTACAATGAGCAGTTCTTC
CASSLARDRVAYNEQFF
>few|-|TRBV20-1|13|TRBJ1-2
TGCAGTGCTAGAGGCGGGGGGGCCTATGGCTACACCTTC
CSARGGGAYGYTF
>few|-|TRBV5-1|14|TRBJ1-5
TGCGCCAGCAGCCCGCACGGGGGCTGGCAGCCCCAGCATTTT
CASSPHGGWQPQHF
>few|TRBD2|TRBV3-1|16|TRBJ2-3
TGTGCCAGCAGCCAAGAAGCTAGCGGGGGATATGATACGCAGTATTTT
CASSQEASGGYDTQYF
>many|TRBD2|TRBV7-3|15|TRBJ2-1
TGTGCCAGCAGCGCCGGGACTACTTCGTACAATGAGCAGTTCTTC
CASSAGTTSYNEQFF
>few|-|TRBV20-1|15|TRBJ2-6
TGCAGTGCTAGCGAACGGGACTCTGGGGCCAACGTCCTGACTTTC
CSASERDSGANVLTF
>-|TRBD1|TRBV29-1|14|TRBJ2-5
TGCAGCGTGGACAGGGGCGGTCAAGGGGAGACCCAGTACTTC
CSVDRGGQGETQYF
>-|-|TRBV5-6|16|TRBJ1-2
TGTGCCAGCAGCTACTTTTTAAGAAACAGGCACTATGGCTACACCTTC
CASSYFLRNRHYGYTF
>-|-|TRBV2|12|TRBJ1-2
TGTGCCAGCAGTGAAGGGACATTGGGCTACACCTTC
CASSEGTLGYTF
>-|-|TRBV28|13|TRBJ1-2
TGTGCCAGCAGTTTACGGCAGGCCGAGGGCTACACCTTC
CASSLRQAEGYTF
>many|-|TRBV7-9|15|TRBJ2-7
TGTGCCAGCAGATTCGAGGGGGTAGGAACGAGCGAGCAGTACTTC
CASRFEGVGTSEQYF
>-|TRBD1|TRBV3-1|16|TRBJ2-1
TGTGCCAGCAGCCAAGACGGGACAGGGCCCTACAATGAGCAGTTCTTC
CASSQDGTGPYNEQFF
>few|-|TRBV12-3/TRBV12-4|18|TRBJ2-3
TGTGCCAGCAGTTCCCTGTCCCTTTTAGCGGCGAGCACAGATACGCAGTATTTT
CASSSLSLLAASTDTQYF
>many|TRBD2|TRBV29-1|13|TRBJ2-5
TGCAGCGTTGATCTGCTAGCGGAAGAGACCCAGTACTTC
CSVDLLAEETQYF
>once|TRBD2|TRBV4-1|17|TRBJ2-7
TGCGCCAGCAGCCAAACTTCAGCTAGCGGGAGTACCTACGAGCAGTACTTC
CASSQTSASGSTYEQYF
>-|TRBD2|TRBV12-3/TRBV12-4|11|TRBJ2-3
TGTGCCAGCGGGAGCGGGGATTTCGAGTATTTT
CASGSGDFEYF
>few|TRBD2|TRBV6-1|16|TRBJ2-5
TGTGCCAGCAGTGAGGAAATGGCGGGGGTTAAAGAGACCCAGTACTTC
CASSEEMAGVKETQYF
>-|-|TRBV7-2|14|TRBJ1-3
TGTGCCAGCAGGCCAGGAGGGAACGGAAACACCATATATTTT
CASRPGGNGNTIYF
>many|TRBD1|TRBV6-6|15|TRBJ2-5
TGTGCCAGCAGTTACACAGGGGTGGTCCAAGAGACCCAGTACTTC
CASSYTGVVQETQYF
>few|-|TRBV12-5|13|TRBJ2-5
TGTGCTAGTGGGACGACAGACCAAGAGACCCAGTACTTC
CASGTTDQETQYF
>few|TRBD2|TRBV5-1|15|TRBJ2-7
TGCGCCAGCAGTAATGGGGCTAGCGGGGTAAACGAGCAGTACTTC
CASSNGASGVNEQYF
>-|-|TRBV7-9|16|TRBJ2-7
TGTGCCAGCAGCTCAATAGACCCCGGGTTCTCCTACGAGCAGTACTTC
CASSSIDPGFSYEQYF
>-|TRBD2|TRBV5-1|16|TRBJ2-5
TGCGCCAGCAGCGGGGCGCCGAGCGGGAGGCAAGAGACCCAGTACTTC
CASSGAPSGRQETQYF
>few|TRBD2|TRBV6-2/TRBV6-3|17|TRBJ2-7
TGTGCCAGCAGTTACCAGCACCGACGGGGGGGTTACTACGAGCAGTACTTC
CASSYQHRRGGYYEQYF
>few|TRBD1|TRBV7-2|14|TRBJ1-2
TGTGCCAGCAGCCCTCGGACAGGGTCGGGGGGCTACACCTTC
CASSPRTGSGGYTF
>many|TRBD1|TRBV12-3/TRBV12-4|17|TRBJ2-1
TGTGCCAGCAGTTCCCCCCCGTCAGGGGGTGGCTACAATGAGCAGTTCTTC
CASSSPPSGGGYNEQFF
>-|TRBD1|TRBV15|16|TRBJ2-1
TGTGCCACCAGCAGAGCTTCCGGGACAGGAGGGAATGAGCAGTTCTTC
CATSRASGTGGNEQFF
>few|TRBD1|TRBV5-1|16|TRBJ2-1
TGCGCCAGCAGCTTGTCTGGGACAGGGGTCGGTAATGAGCAGTTCTTC
CASSLSGTGVGNEQFF
>-|-|TRBV28|15|TRBJ2-7
TGTGCCAGCACGCCTGACTCTAAGCGTTGGTACGAGCAGTACTTC
CASTPDSKRWYEQYF
>few|TRBD2|TRBV2|15|TRBJ2-5
TGTGCCAGCAGCGCGACTAGCCTTTTCCGGGAGACCCAGTACTTC
CASSATSLFRETQYF
>-|TRBD2|TRBV5-1|17|TRBJ2-3
TGCGCCAGCAGCTTGAGTTCGGCTAGCGGGGCGACAGATACGCAGTATTTT
CASSLSSASGATDTQYF
>-|TRBD2|TRBV7-9|15|TRBJ2-1
TGTGCCAGCAGCTTAAGCGAGCGGGGACTCAATGAGCAGTTCTTC
CASSLSERGLNEQFF
>few|-|TRBV5-1|13|TRBJ2-1
TGCGCCAGCAGCTTGAATCTCGGGACTGAGCAGTTCTTC
CASSLNLGTEQFF
>-|-|TRBV11-2|15|TRBJ2-3
TGTGCCAGCAGCCCTGTTCTCGACAGCACAGATACGCAGTATTTT
CASSPVLDSTDTQYF
>-|-|TRBV10-3|15|TRBJ2-3
TGTGCCATCAGGCCTTATAGCAGTAGCACAGATACGCAGTATTTT
CAIRPYSSSTDTQYF
>few|TRBD1|TRBV15|17|TRBJ2-7
TGTGCCACCAGCAGAGATTCTTCGGGACAGGGATCCCGCGAGCAGTACTTC
CATSRDSSGQGSREQYF
>-|-|TRBV9|15|TRBJ1-4
TGTGCCAGCAGCGTAGGTTCGGCTTCAGGAGAAAAACTGTTTTTT
CASSVGSASGEKLFF
>-|TRBD1|TRBV7-2|15|TRBJ2-5
TGTGCCAGCAGGGTCCGGGACAGGGGGCCCGGGGAGCAGTACTTC
CASRVRDRGPGEQYF
>many|TRBD2|TRBV20-1|15|TRBJ2-1
TGCAGTGCTAGAGGGAGTCGCGGGAGTTACAATGAGCAGTTCTTC
CSARGSRGSYNEQFF
>many|TRBD2|TRBV10-3|15|TRBJ2-7
TGTGCCATCAGTGGGGGGGGTAGCAGCAACTACGAGCAGTACTTC
CAISGGGSSNYEQYF